One sample yielded the 28 T cell receptor beta chains listed below, sequenced in a study of CD8 T cells in ankylosing spondylitis. TCRdb called the 5' RACE reads again in MiXCR, with one record for every CDR3 protein. The sample holds about 140,000 distinct CDR3 sequences; 6.5% to 8.5% are singletons and the top ten take 7.3%. Sequencing was performed on synovial fluid, either unsorted or a sorted T cell fraction (not recorded which). The receptors come from a male donor with ankylosing spondylitis.

As regards this clonotype: A read error may produce the germline difference seen at one junction end. J is TRBJ2-3 and V is TRBV7-7; D is undetermined. The germline CDR1 and CDR2 sequences are SSHAT and FNYEAQ (reference sequence). The CDR3 is 14 residues long. The CDR3 loop reads CASSLRWCTDTQYF. The DNA for the CDR3 is TGTGCTAGCAGCTTGAGGTGGTGCACAGATACGCAGTATTTT.

This clonotype was recorded many times. The chain combines TRBV12-3 or TRBV12-4 with TRBJ2-5; D gene ambiguous. CDR3 size: 11 residues. V lost 3 bases and J lost 4, with 3 bases in between. Here the CDR3 reads CASSLIETQYF. The DNA for the CDR3 is TGTGCCAGCAGTTTGATAGAGACCCAGTACTTC.

The chain recombines TRBV18 with TRBJ1-6, with D possibly matching TRBD1 (5 bases). V was trimmed by 6 bases and J by 5 bases, leaving 11 bases between them. Germline V gene data show CDR1 as KGHSH and CDR2 as LQKENI. The CDR3 extends over 14 amino acids. The CDR3 spells CASSLRVDNSPLHF. The CDR3 nucleotides read TGTGCCAGCTCCCTCAGGGTGGATAATTCACCCCTCCACTTT.

This clonotype was seen ten or more times. CDR3 coding DNA: TGTGCCAGCAGTGAAACAGACTATGGCTACACCTTC. Translation: CASSETDYGYTF. This chain joins TRBV2 and TRBJ1-2; D is uncertain. This CDR3 contains 12 residues. CDR1 and CDR2 from the germline V gene are SNHLY and FYNNEI. V was clipped by 2 bases and J by 3 bases, with 4 bases between them.

This clonotype was found a few times. The chain combines TRBV20-1 with TRBJ1-2; D is unclear. The CDR3 spans 14 residues. The germline V gene has CDR1 DFQATT and CDR2 SNEGSKA (reference sequence). With 8 bases removed from V and 4 bases from J, the gap between germline ends came to 20 bases. CDR3 protein: CSPSPSRGAYGYTF. The CDR3 region has the DNA TGCAGTCCTTCCCCATCCCGGGGAGCCTATGGCTACACCTTC.

This clonotype was counted at least ten times. This chain links TRBV2 with TRBJ2-3; unclear D gene. Germline V CDR1 and CDR2: SNHLY, FYNNEI. Deletions cut 1 base from V and 5 bases from J, with 7 bases between. The CDR3 extends over 13 amino acids. The CDR3 sequence: CASSEVGGDTQYF. As DNA, the CDR3 is TGTGCCAGCAGTGAAGTTGGTGGAGATACGCAGTATTTT.

The table lists this clonotype with many counts. The chain couples TRBV20-1 to TRBJ1-2; 7 bases are shared with TRBD1. The V gene's germline CDR1 is DFQATT and CDR2 SNEGSKA (reference sequence). V was clipped by 5 bases and J by 4 bases; unmatched bases: 13. CDR3 size: 15 residues. CDR3 nucleotide sequence: TGCAGTGCTTACACCTCCTCGGGACAGAGCTATGGCTACACCTTC. Its protein product is CSAYTSSGQSYGYTF.

The V gene is TRBV7-8, the J gene TRBJ2-3; D might be TRBD2 (7 bases). Germline V lookup: CDR1 SGHVS, CDR2 FQNEAQ. This CDR3 comprises 16 residues. The V end was cut by 6 bases, the J end by 4 bases, with 20 bases between. The DNA for the CDR3 is TGTGCCAGCAGTCTCAACTACGGGGGGCGCGCAGATACGCAGTATTTT. It specifies CASSLNYGGRADTQYF.

This clonotype appeared many times. The chain recombines TRBV20-1 with TRBJ2-3, with no clear D. CDR3 length: 12 residues. CDR1 is DFQATT and CDR2 is SNEGSKA in the germline V gene (reference sequence). V was clipped by 5 bases and J by 7 bases, with 13 bases between them. CDR3 sequence reads: CSAGRLGNTQYF. The CDR3 DNA sequence: TGCAGTGCTGGCCGCTTGGGAAATACGCAGTATTTT.

This clonotype was seen at least ten times. This chain links TRBV5-1 with TRBJ2-7; the match to TRBD1 covers 10 bases. J lost 4 bases, V lost 6 bases, and 10 bases had no gene match. This CDR3 has 15 amino acids. The germline gives CDR1 SGHRS, CDR2 YFSETQ. CDR3 loop: CASTLGGTGVYEQYF. DNA of the CDR3: TGCGCCAGCACCCTTGGCGGGACAGGGGTTTACGAGCAGTACTTC.

This clonotype is labeled medium-sized. The chain joins TRBV20-1 to TRBJ1-5; D unclear. This CDR3 contains 13 residues. The V end lost 3 bases, the J end lost 1 base, and 7 bases lay between the germline ends. Per germline, CDR1 DFQATT and CDR2 SNEGSKA (reference sequence). CDR3 sequence: CSASRGSNQPQHF. Here the CDR3 DNA reads TGCAGTGCTAGCCGGGGAAGCAATCAGCCCCAGCATTTT.

This clonotype is medium-sized (0.01 to 0.1%) by share. The chain is built from TRBV10-3 and TRBJ2-2; TRBD2 might be the D (5 bases). This CDR3 is 14 amino acids long. CDR1 is ENHRY and CDR2 is SYGVKD in the germline V gene. The V end lost 8 bases, the J end lost 5 bases, and 15 bases lay between the germline ends. CDR3 coding DNA: TGTGCCATCTTGAGGGTAATAGAGACCGGGGAGCTGTTTTTT. Amino acids: CAILRVIETGELFF.

The chain links TRBV29-1 to TRBJ2-7, with 9 bases fitting TRBD2. Germline assignment: CDR1 SQVTM and CDR2 ANQGSEA. V lost 4 bases and J lost 2; bases outside the gene matches: 6. This CDR3 has 14 residues. In nucleotides, the CDR3 is TGCAGCGTTGTTTTGACTAGCGGTACCTACGAGCAGTACTTC. It encodes CSVVLTSGTYEQYF.

The chain employs TRBV28 and TRBJ2-7, with a possible D match to TRBD2 (6 bases). The CDR3 consists of 14 residues. Trimming stripped 3 bases from V and 6 bases from J, with 15 bases between. The V gene's germline CDR1 is MDHEN and CDR2 SYDVKM. CDR3 region: CASSFDRGYSEQYF. CDR3 coding DNA: TGTGCCAGCAGTTTCGATCGGGGGTATTCCGAGCAGTACTTC.

This clonotype has just a few counts. The rearrangement joins TRBV20-1 to TRBJ1-1; 7 nucleotides agree with TRBD1. The CDR3 consists of 12 residues. The germline V gene has CDR1 DFQATT and CDR2 SNEGSKA (reference sequence). Trimming at V came to 5 bases and at J to 9 bases, leaving 9 bases not matched to a gene. The CDR3 protein is CSAPGQDSKAFF. In DNA, the CDR3 is TGCAGTGCTCCAGGACAGGATAGTAAAGCTTTCTTT.

The genes are TRBV11-2 and TRBJ1-4; D gene unclear. Germline V lookup: CDR1 SGHAT, CDR2 FQNNGV. There are 13 residues in the CDR3. With 4 bases removed from V and 11 bases from J, the gap between germline ends came to 14 bases. The CDR3 here is CASSSLTGGKLFF. The CDR3 nucleotides read TGTGCCAGCAGCTCCCTGACGGGAGGGAAACTGTTTTTT.

J is TRBJ2-7 and V is TRBV30; TRBD1 matches 8 bases. Trimming at V came to 3 bases and at J to 2 bases, leaving 6 bases not matched to a gene. The CDR3 consists of 14 residues. The V gene's germline CDR1 is GTSNPN and CDR2 SVGIG (reference sequence). Written as DNA, the CDR3 is TGTGCCTGGAGGGGGACAGGCCAGCCCTACGAGCAGTACTTC. This codes for CAWRGTGQPYEQYF.

This clonotype was detected many times. V usage is TRBV21-1 and J usage is TRBJ2-2; the table calls TRBD2, which could not be checked here. TRBV21-1 is designated a pseudogene. The CDR3 is 14 residues long. In DNA, the CDR3 is TGTGCCAGGCCCGGGCTAGCGGGAACCGGGGAGCTGTTTTTT. The encoded protein is CARPGLAGTGELFF.

This clonotype was detected only a few times. The chain uses TRBV7-9 and TRBJ2-7; maybe TRBD1 (5 bases). Deletions cut 5 bases from V and 2 bases from J, with 19 bases between. CDR3 length: 16 residues. Looked up from germline, CDR1 is SEHNR and CDR2 is FQNEAQ (reference sequence). This CDR3 reads CASSPLPTVSTYEQYF. CDR3 nucleotides: TGTGCCAGCAGCCCCCTACCGACAGTTTCGACCTACGAGCAGTACTTC. Full variable domain (missing parts from reference TRBV7-9 and TRBJ2-7): DTGVSQNPRHKITKRGQNVTFRCDPISEHNRLYWYRQTLGQGPEFLTYFQNEAQLEKSRLLSDRFSAERPKGSFSTLEIQRTEQGDSAMYLCASSPLPTVSTYEQYFGPGTRLTVT.

This clonotype was detected many times. The chain is built from TRBV7-2 and TRBJ1-5; a possible D gene is TRBD1 (6 bases). Germline-derived CDR1 and CDR2 are SGHTA and FQGNSA. Trimming took off 4 bases at V and 7 bases at J, with 8 bases between the two ends. The CDR3 length is 12 residues. CDR3 region: CASSWGGQPQHF. CDR3 sequence (DNA): TGTGCCAGCAGCTGGGGGGGCCAGCCCCAGCATTTT.

In its sample, this clonotype was seen many times. The rearrangement joins TRBV7-2 to TRBJ2-5; 10 bases map to TRBD2. With 4 bases clipped from V and 3 bases from J, the junction kept 5 bases outside the gene matches. Germline V gene sequence: CDR1 SGHTA, CDR2 FQGNSA. CDR3 length: 15 residues. CDR3 amino acids: CASSSRTSGEETQYF. In DNA, the CDR3 is TGTGCCAGCAGCTCCCGGACTAGCGGAGAAGAGACCCAGTACTTC.

This clonotype was recorded a few times. This chain joins TRBV20-1 and TRBJ2-5; 9 nucleotides agree with TRBD2. The CDR3 contains 16 residues. V trimming: 1 base; J trimming: 2 bases; junction bases outside the gene matches: 8. The germline CDR1 and CDR2 sequences are DFQATT and SNEGSKA (reference sequence). CDR3 in DNA: TGCAGTGCTAGAGGGCGACTAGCGGACTATCAAGAGACCCAGTACTTC. Residues: CSARGRLADYQETQYF.

The chain links TRBV6-5 to TRBJ2-1, with D unresolved. This CDR3 has 14 amino acids. Between the trimmed V and J ends, which lost 4 bases and 2 bases, there was a span of 9 bases. From germline, CDR1 is MNHEY and CDR2 SVGAGI. In nucleotides, the CDR3 is TGTGCCAGCAGTTTAACAGCTACCTACAATGAGCAGTTCTTC. Translation gives CASSLTATYNEQFF.

This clonotype was detected a few times. The chain couples TRBV6-5 to TRBJ1-2, with D hard to call. Germline loops: CDR1 MNHEY, CDR2 SVGAGI. The CDR3 covers 15 residues. The V end lost 3 bases, the J end lost 4 bases, and 15 bases lay between the germline ends. The CDR3 loop is CASSYQPGRGYGYTF. As DNA, the CDR3 is TGTGCCAGCAGTTATCAGCCCGGCCGGGGCTATGGCTACACCTTC.

The chain combines TRBV5-1 with TRBJ1-1; the D gene is possibly TRBD1 (5 bases). The CDR3 contains 13 residues. With 5 bases removed from V and 11 bases from J, the gap between germline ends came to 19 bases. Germline V CDR1 and CDR2: SGHRS, YFSETQ. The CDR3, as DNA: TGCGCCAGCAGTCTGGCAGGGAGGGTTGAGGCTTTCTTT. Its protein product is CASSLAGRVEAFF.

This clonotype showed up many times. The CDR3, as DNA: TGTGCCACCAGCGGTTTACGGCGGGGGACCTACAATGAGCAGTTCTTC. Protein product: CATSGLRRGTYNEQFF. This chain connects TRBV15 to TRBJ2-1; 7 bases line up with TRBD2. The CDR3 has 16 residues. Germline values: CDR1 LNHNV, CDR2 YYDKDF (reference sequence). Trimming removed 5 bases from V and 2 bases from J; junction bases left unmatched: 9.

This clonotype has ten or more counts. V and J are TRBV10-2 and TRBJ2-1; 8 bases map to TRBD2. V shed 4 bases and J 8 bases; nucleotides not matched to a gene: 10. This CDR3 has 15 amino acids. Germline V gene data show CDR1 as WSHSY and CDR2 as SAAADI. The CDR3 bases are TGCGCCAGCAGTGTCGGGACTAGACATCGCGATGAGCAGTTCTTC. It codes for CASSVGTRHRDEQFF.

This clonotype was counted between two and nine times. The rearrangement joins TRBV21-1 to TRBJ1-2; TRBD1, the table's D call, lacks a check against the DNA. TRBV21-1 is a pseudogene. CDR3 length: 16 amino acids. The CDR3 DNA is TGTGCCAGCAGCAACGGGACGGACTCCTTCCTCTATGGCTACACCTTC. Translating it yields CASSNGTDSFLYGYTF.